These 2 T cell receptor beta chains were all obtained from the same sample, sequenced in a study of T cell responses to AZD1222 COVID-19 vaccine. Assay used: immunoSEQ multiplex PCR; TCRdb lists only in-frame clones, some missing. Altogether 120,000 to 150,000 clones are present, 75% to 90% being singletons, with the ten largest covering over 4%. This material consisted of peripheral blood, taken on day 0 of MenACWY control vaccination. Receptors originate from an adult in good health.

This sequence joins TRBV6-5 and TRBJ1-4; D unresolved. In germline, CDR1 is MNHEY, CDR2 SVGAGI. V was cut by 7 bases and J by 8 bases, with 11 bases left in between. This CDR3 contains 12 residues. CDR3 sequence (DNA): TGTGCCAGCAATATAGGACGGGAAAAACTGTTTTTT. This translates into CASNIGREKLFF.

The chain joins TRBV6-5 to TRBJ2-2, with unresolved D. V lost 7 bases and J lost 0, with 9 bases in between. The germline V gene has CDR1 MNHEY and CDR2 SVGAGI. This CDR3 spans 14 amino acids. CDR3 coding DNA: TGTGCCAGCACCACGGTATCGAACACCGGGGAGCTGTTTTTT. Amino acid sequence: CASTTVSNTGELFF.